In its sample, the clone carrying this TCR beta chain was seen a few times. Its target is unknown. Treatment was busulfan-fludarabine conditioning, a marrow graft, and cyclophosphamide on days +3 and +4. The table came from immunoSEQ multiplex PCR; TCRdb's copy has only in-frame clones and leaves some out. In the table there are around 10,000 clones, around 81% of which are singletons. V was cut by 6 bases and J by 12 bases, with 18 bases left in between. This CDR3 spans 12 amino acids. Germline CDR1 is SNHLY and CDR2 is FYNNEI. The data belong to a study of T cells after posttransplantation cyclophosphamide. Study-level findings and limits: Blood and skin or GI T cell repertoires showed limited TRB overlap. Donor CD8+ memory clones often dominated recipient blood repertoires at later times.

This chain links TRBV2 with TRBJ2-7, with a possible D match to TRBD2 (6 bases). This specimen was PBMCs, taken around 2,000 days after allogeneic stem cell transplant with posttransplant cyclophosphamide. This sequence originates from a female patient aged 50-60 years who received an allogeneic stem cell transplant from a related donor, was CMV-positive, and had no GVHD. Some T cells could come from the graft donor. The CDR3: CASRGGTYPRYF. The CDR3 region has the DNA TGTGCCAGCAGAGGCGGGACTTATCCGAGGTACTTC.